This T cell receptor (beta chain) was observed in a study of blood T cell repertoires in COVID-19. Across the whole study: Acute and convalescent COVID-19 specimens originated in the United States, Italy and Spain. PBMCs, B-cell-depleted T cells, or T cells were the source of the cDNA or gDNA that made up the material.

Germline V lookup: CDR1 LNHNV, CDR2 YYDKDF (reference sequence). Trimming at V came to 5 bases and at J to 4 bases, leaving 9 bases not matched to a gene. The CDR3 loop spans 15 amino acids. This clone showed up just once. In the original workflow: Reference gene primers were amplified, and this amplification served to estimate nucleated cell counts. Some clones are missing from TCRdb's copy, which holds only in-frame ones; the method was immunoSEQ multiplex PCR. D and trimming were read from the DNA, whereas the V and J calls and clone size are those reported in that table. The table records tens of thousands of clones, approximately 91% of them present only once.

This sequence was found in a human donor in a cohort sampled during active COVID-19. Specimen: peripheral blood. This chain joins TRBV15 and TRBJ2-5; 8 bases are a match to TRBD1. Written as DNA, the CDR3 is TGTGCCACCAGCGGACGACAGGGGAATAGAGAGACCCAGTACTTC. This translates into CATSGRQGNRETQYF.